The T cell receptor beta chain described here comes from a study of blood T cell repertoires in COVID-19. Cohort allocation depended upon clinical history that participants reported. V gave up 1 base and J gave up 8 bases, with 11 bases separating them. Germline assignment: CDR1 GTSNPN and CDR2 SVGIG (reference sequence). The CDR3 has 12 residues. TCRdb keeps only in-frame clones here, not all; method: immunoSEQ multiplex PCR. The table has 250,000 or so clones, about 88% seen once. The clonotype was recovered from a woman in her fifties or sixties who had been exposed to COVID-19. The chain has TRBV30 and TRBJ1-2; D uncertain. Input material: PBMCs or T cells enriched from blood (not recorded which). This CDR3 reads CAWSDDTRGYTF. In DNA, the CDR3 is TGTGCCTGGAGTGATGACACCCGCGGCTACACCTTC.